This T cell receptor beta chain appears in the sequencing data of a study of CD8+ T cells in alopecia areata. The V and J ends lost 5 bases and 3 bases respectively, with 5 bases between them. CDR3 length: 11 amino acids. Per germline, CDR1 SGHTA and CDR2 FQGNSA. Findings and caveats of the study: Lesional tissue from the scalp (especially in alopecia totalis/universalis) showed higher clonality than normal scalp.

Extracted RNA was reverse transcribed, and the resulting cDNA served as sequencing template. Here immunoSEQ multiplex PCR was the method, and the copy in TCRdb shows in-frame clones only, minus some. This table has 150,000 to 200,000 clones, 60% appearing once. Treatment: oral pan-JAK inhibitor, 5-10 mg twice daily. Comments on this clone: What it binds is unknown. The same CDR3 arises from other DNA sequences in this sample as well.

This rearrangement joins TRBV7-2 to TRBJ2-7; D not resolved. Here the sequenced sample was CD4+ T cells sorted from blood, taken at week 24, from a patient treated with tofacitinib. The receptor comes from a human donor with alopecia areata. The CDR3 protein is CASSPSYEQYF. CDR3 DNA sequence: TGTGCCAGCAGCCCCAGCTACGAGCAGTACTTC.